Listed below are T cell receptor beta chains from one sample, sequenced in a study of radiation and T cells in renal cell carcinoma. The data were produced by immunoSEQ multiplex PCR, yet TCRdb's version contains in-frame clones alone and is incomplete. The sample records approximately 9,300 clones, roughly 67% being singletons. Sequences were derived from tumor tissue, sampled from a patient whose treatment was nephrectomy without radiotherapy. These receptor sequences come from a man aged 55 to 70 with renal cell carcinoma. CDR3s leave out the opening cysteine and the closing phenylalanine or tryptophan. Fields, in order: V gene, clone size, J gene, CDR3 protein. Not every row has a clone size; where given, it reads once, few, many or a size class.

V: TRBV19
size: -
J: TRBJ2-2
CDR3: ASRGLGGISSAGELF

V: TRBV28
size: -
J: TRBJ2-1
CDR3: ASSDVGYEDNEQF

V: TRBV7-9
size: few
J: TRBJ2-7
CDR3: ASSSTRTGQNEQY

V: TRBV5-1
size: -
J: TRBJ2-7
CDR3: ASSSGDLRVTYEQY

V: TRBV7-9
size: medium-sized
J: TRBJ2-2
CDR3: ASSWGVLTGTGELF

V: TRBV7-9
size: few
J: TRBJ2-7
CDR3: ASSPTSGEQY

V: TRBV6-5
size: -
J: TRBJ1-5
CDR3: ASSTGQGGQPQH

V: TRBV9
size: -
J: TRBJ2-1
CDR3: ASSFSGTSGLNEQF

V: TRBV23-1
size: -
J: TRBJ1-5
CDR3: ASSQHRGNQPQH

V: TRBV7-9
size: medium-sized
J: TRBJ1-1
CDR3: ASSLEGLEAEAF

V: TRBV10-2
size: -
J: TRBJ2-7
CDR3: ATFSVDEQY

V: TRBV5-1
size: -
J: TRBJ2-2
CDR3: ASSLGGGGRLTGELF

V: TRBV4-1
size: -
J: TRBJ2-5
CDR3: ASSQDLGSYQETQY

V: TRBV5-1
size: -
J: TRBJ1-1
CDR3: ASSLATENTEAF

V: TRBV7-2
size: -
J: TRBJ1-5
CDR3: ASSLQGAGNQPQH

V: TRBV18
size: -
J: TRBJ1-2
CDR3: ASSPRQLYGYT

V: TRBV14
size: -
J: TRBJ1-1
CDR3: ASSQQYGRATEAF

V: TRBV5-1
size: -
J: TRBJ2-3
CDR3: ASTSLMGAGTDTQY

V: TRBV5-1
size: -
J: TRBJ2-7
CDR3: ASSPGLAGGAEQY

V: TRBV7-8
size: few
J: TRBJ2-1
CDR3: ASRNQAGSEQF

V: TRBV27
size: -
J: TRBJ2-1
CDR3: ASSLSGSIHEQF

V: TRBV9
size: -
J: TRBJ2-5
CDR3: ASSVGVRAGGEETQY

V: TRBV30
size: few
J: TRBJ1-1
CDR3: ASARGLYGTEAF

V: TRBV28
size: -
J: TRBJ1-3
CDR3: ASVKGSGNTIY

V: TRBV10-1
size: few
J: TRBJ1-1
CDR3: ASSGQGSAF

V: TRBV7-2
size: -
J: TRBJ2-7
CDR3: ASSLPPYEQY

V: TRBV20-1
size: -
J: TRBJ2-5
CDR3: SASQETQY

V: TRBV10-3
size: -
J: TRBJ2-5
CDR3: AIGSGARETQY

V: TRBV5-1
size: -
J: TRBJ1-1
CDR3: ASSTTAVNTEAF

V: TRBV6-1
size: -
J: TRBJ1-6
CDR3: ASSEGDRGDSPLH

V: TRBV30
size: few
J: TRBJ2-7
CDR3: AWRRGGVYEQY

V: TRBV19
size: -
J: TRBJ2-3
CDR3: ASRTSPNTDTQY

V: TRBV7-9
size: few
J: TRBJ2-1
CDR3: ASSFQNSGRDEQF

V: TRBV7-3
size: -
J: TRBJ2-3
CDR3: ASSLYSPTSGSGDTQY

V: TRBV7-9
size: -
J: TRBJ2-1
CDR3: ASSLGEDPVRNEQF

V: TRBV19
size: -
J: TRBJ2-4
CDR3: ASTRAETGGNIQY

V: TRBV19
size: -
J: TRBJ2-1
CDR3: ASSIRTSRRSYNEQF

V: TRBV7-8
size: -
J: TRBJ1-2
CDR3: ASSSPNYGYT

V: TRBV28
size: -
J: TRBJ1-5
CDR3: ASSFSGAQPQH

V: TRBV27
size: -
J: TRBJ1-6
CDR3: ASRPPGYGSPLH

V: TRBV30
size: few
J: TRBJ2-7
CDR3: AWRRQGFLGEQY

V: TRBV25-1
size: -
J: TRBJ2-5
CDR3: ASSERRLAGGGETQY

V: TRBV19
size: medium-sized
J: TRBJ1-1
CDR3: ATRGRVTEAF

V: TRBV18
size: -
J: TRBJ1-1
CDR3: ASSPRRTEAF

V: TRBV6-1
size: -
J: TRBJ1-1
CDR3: ASRVKENTEAF

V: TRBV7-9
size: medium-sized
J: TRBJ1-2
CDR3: ASSSSLAADFYGYT

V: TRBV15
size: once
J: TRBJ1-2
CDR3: ATSPGGDYGYT

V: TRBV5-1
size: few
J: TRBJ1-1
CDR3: ASSFGTGGNMNTEAF

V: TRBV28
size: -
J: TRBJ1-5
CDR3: ASSRGQGQYSNQPQH

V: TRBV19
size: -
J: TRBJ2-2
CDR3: ASTTGARTGELF

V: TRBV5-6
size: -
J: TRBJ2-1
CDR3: ASSIGTSGYNEQF

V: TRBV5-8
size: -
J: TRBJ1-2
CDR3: ASSRQALSNYGYT

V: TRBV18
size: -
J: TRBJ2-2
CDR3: ASSPSINTGELF